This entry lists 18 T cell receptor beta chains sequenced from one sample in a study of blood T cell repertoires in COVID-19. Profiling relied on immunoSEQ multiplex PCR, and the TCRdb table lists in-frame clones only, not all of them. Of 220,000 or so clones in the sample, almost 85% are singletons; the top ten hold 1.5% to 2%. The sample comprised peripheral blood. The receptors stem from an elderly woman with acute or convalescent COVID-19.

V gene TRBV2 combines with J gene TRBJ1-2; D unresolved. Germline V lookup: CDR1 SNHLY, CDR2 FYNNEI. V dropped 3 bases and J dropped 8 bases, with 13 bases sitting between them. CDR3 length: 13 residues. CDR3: CASSDLRVEGYTF. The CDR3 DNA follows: TGTGCCAGCAGTGATTTGCGGGTTGAAGGCTACACCTTC.

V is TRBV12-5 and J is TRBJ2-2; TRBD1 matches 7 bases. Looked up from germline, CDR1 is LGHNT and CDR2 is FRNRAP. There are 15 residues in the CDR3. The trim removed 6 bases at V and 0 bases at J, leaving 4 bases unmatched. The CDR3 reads CASGPQGANTGELFF. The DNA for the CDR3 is TGTGCTAGTGGGCCCCAGGGGGCGAACACCGGGGAGCTGTTTTTT.

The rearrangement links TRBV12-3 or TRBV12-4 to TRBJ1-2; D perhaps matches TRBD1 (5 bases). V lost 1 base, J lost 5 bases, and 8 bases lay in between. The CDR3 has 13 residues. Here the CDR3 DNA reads TGTGCCAGCAGTTTAGAACGGGGGTATGGCTACACCTTC. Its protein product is CASSLERGYGYTF.

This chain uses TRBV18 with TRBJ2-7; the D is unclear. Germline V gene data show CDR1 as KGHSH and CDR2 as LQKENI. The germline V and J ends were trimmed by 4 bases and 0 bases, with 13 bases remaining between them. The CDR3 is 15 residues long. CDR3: CASSQLRDTSYEQYF. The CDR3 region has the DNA TGTGCCAGCTCACAACTCCGAGACACCTCCTACGAGCAGTACTTC. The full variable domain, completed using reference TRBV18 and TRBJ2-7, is NAGVMQNPRHLVRRRGQEARLRCSPMKGHSHVYWYRQLPEEGLKFMVYLQKENIIDESGMPKERFSAEFPKEGPSILRIQQVVRGDSAAYFCASSQLRDTSYEQYFGPGTRLTVT.

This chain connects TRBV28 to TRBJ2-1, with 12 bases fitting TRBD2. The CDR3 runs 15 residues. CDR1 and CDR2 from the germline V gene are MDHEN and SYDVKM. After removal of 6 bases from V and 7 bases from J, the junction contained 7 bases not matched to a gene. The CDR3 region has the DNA TGTGCCAGCAGCAAACTAGCGGGGGGTATAAATGAGCAGTTCTTC. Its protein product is CASSKLAGGINEQFF. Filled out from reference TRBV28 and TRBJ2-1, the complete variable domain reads DVKVTQSSRYLVKRTGEKVFLECVQDMDHENMFWYRQDPGLGLRLIYFSYDVKMKEKGDIPEGYSVSREKKERFSLILESASTNQTSMYLCASSKLAGGINEQFFGPGTRLTVL.

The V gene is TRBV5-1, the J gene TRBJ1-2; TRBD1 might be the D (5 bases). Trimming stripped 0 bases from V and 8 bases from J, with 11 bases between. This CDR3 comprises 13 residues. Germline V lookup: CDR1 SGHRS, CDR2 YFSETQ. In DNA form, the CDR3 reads TGCGCCAGCAGCTTGGCCGGGGGTGGAGGCTACACCTTC. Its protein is CASSLAGGGGYTF.

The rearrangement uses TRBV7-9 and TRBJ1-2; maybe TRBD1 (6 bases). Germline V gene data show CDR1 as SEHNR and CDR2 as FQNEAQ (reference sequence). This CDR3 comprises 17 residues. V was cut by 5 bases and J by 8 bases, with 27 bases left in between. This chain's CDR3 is CASSPRKATTGKRGYTF. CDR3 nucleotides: TGTGCCAGCAGCCCTAGAAAAGCTACAACAGGGAAACGGGGCTACACCTTC.

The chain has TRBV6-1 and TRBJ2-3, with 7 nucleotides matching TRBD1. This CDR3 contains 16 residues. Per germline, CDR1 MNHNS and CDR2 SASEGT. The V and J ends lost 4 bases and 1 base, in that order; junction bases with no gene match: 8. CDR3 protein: CASSALQGSGTDTQYF. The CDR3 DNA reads TGTGCCAGCAGTGCCTTACAGGGGTCGGGCACAGATACGCAGTATTTT.

Here the CDR3 DNA reads TGTGCCAGCAGCACCCCGGGACAGGGGAAGCGGAACACTGAAGCTTTCTTT. It yields the protein CASSTPGQGKRNTEAFF. The chain couples TRBV28 to TRBJ1-1; 10 positions match TRBD1. The trim removed 6 bases at V and 1 base at J, leaving 11 bases unmatched. This CDR3 contains 17 residues. Germline lookup yields CDR1 MDHEN and CDR2 SYDVKM.

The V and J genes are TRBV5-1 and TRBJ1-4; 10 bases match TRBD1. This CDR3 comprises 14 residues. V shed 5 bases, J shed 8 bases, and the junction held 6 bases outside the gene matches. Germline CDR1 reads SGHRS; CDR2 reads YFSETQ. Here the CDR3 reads CASRATGGTEKLFF. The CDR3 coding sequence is TGCGCCAGCAGAGCGACAGGGGGCACGGAAAAACTGTTTTTT.

In nucleotides, the CDR3 is TGCGCCAGCAGCAACCGACAGTTTGAAGCTTTCTTT. Translation: CASSNRQFEAFF. The chain recombines TRBV5-1 with TRBJ1-1; maybe TRBD1 (5 bases). Deletions cut 4 bases from V and 7 bases from J, with 11 bases between. This CDR3 is 12 amino acids long. CDR1 is SGHRS and CDR2 is YFSETQ in the germline V gene.

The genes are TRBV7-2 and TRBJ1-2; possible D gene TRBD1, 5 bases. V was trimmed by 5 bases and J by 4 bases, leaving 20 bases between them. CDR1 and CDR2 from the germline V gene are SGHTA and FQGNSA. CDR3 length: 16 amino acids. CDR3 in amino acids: CASSVSQGYSFYGYTF. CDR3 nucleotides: TGTGCCAGCAGCGTGTCTCAGGGTTATTCTTTCTATGGCTACACCTTC. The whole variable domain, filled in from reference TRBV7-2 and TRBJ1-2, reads GAGVSQSPSNKVTEKGKDVELRCDPISGHTALYWYRQSLGQGLEFLIYFQGNSAPDKSGLPSDRFSAERTGGSVSTLTIQRTQQEDSAVYLCASSVSQGYSFYGYTFGSGTRLTVV.

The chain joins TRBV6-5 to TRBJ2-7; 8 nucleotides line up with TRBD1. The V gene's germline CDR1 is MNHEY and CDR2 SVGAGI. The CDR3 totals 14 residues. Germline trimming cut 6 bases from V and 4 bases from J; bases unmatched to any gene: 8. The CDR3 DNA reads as TGTGCCAGCAGCAGACAGGGGAAGTGGTACGAGCAGTACTTC. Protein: CASSRQGKWYEQYF.

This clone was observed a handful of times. CDR3 DNA sequence: TGTGCCAGCAGCAAGTTGAAGGCTAGCGGGGGTCCCGAGCAGTACTTC. Translated: CASSKLKASGGPEQYF. The J gene is TRBJ2-7, the V gene TRBV21-1; the table gives TRBD2 as D, unverified against the DNA. TRBV21-1 is tagged as a pseudogene. The CDR3 covers 16 residues.

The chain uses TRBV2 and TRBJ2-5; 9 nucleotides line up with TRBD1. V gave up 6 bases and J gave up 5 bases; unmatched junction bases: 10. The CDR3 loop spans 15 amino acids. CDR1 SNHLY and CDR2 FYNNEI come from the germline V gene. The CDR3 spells CASRNRDRERETQYF. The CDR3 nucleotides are TGTGCCAGCAGGAACCGGGACAGGGAACGGGAGACCCAGTACTTC.

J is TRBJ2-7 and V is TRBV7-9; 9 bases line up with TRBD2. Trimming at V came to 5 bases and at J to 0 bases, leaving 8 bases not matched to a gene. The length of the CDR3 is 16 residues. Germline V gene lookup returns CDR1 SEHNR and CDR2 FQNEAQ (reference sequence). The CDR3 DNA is TGTGCCAGCAGCGCCCCTAGCGGGACAATCTCCTACGAGCAGTACTTC. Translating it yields CASSAPSGTISYEQYF.

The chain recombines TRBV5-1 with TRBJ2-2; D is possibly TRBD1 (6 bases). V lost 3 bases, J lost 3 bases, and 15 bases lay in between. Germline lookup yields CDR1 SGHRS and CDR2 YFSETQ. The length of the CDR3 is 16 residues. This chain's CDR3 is CASSWDGQSDTGELFF. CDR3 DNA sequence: TGCGCCAGCAGCTGGGATGGACAGTCGGACACCGGGGAGCTGTTTTTT. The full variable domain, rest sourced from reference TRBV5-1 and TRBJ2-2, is KAGVTQTPRYLIKTRGQQVTLSCSPISGHRSVSWYQQTPGQGLQFLFEYFSETQRNKGNFPGRFSGRQFSNSRSEMNVSTLELGDSALYLCASSWDGQSDTGELFFGEGSRLTVL.

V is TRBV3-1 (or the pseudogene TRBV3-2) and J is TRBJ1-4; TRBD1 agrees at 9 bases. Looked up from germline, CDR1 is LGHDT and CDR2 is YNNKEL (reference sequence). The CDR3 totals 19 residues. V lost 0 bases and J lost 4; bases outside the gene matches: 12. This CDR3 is CASSQDPGQGTLHNEKLFF. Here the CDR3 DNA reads TGTGCCAGCAGCCAAGACCCAGGACAGGGGACGTTACATAATGAAAAACTGTTTTTT.